These 20 T cell receptor beta chains were all obtained from the same sample, sequenced in a study of blood T cell repertoires in COVID-19. TCRdb's copy holds only in-frame clones and misses some; the assay was immunoSEQ multiplex PCR. The sample lists approximately 110,000 clones; approximately 89% were seen once. Sequences were obtained from peripheral blood. Receptors were obtained from an elderly woman with COVID-19, enrolled during active disease.

The chain is built from TRBV18 and TRBJ1-2, with D uncertain. CDR1 and CDR2 from the germline V gene are KGHSH and LQKENI. Trimming removed 2 bases at V and 10 bases at J, with 11 bases between. CDR3 length: 12 amino acids. The CDR3 coding sequence is TGTGCCAGCTCACCAAATAGAGATACCTACACCTTC. It specifies CASSPNRDTYTF. Full variable domain (rest looked up from reference TRBV18 and TRBJ1-2): NAGVMQNPRHLVRRRGQEARLRCSPMKGHSHVYWYRQLPEEGLKFMVYLQKENIIDESGMPKERFSAEFPKEGPSILRIQQVVRGDSAAYFCASSPNRDTYTFGSGTRLTVV.

This clone was picked up one time. The J gene is TRBJ2-3, the V gene TRBV5-6, with TRBD2 matching 9 bases. J gave up 4 bases and V 2 bases, and 8 bases lay outside the gene matches. Germline assignment: CDR1 SGHDT and CDR2 YYEEEE. The CDR3 has 16 residues. CDR3 sequence (DNA): TGTGCCAGCAGCTTCCCCCCTAGCGGGGAGTCAGATACGCAGTATTTT. As protein: CASSFPPSGESDTQYF.

CDR3 DNA: TGTGCCAGCAGCGTAGGGGGGCTTGGAAACACCATATATTTT. Its translation is CASSVGGLGNTIYF. V and J are TRBV9 and TRBJ1-3; D may be TRBD1 (6 bases). This CDR3 region has 14 residues. Germline assignment: CDR1 SGDLS and CDR2 YYNGEE. With 0 bases removed from V and 3 bases from J, the gap between germline ends came to 7 bases.

V is TRBV5-4 and J is TRBJ2-7; possibly TRBD2 for D (6 bases). The CDR3 spans 13 residues. Germline assignment: CDR1 SGHNT and CDR2 YYREEE (reference sequence). V shed 4 bases and J shed 4 bases, with 12 bases lying between them. CDR3 bases: TGTGCCAGCAGCCGAGCGGGCCCGTACGAGCAGTACTTC. Its protein product is CASSRAGPYEQYF.

V gene TRBV9 combines with J gene TRBJ1-3; D is perhaps TRBD1 (5 bases). The CDR3 is 14 amino acids. Germline CDR1 and CDR2: SGDLS and YYNGEE. V lost 1 base and J lost 2, with 7 bases in between. The CDR3 region has the DNA TGTGCCAGCAGCGTATCAGGGACTGGAAACACCATATATTTT. It encodes CASSVSGTGNTIYF.

The chain carries TRBV5-1 and TRBJ2-3, with 11 bases matching TRBD2. V lost 4 bases to trimming and J lost 4 bases; unmatched junction nucleotides: 14. There are 18 residues in the CDR3. CDR1 is SGHRS and CDR2 is YFSETQ in the germline V gene. The CDR3 here is CASSPGTSGGGSADTQYF. The CDR3, as DNA: TGCGCCAGCAGCCCCGGGACTAGCGGAGGTGGTAGCGCAGATACGCAGTATTTT.

CDR3 sequence (DNA): TGTGCCAGTAGTAGGAGACAGGGAAACACTGAAGCTTTCTTT. It translates to CASSRRQGNTEAFF. The genes are TRBV19 and TRBJ1-1, with 7 bases aligning to TRBD1. There are 14 residues in the CDR3. The V segment lost 4 bases and the J segment 2 bases; nucleotides outside the gene matches: 4. Germline V gene sequence: CDR1 LNHDA, CDR2 SQIVND (reference sequence). The variable domain in full, completed from reference TRBV19 and TRBJ1-1, reads DGGITQSPKYLFRKEGQNVTLSCEQNLNHDAMYWYRQDPGQGLRLIYYSQIVNDFQKGDIAEGYSVSREKKESFPLTVTSAQKNPTAFYLCASSRRQGNTEAFFGQGTRLTVV.

The sample holds a few counts of this clone. V and J are TRBV20-1 and TRBJ1-6; D gene unclear. The CDR3 has 14 residues. Germline lookup yields CDR1 DFQATT and CDR2 SNEGSKA (reference sequence). V lost 3 bases, J lost 6 bases, and 12 bases lay in between. CDR3 bases: TGCAGTGCTAGTCCATCGACTGGTAATTCACCCCTCCACTTT. Translated, it gives CSASPSTGNSPLHF.

This sequence joins TRBV7-2 and TRBJ1-2, with D possibly being TRBD1 (5 bases). The germline CDR1 and CDR2 sequences are SGHTA and FQGNSA. This CDR3 spans 13 amino acids. Trimming stripped 1 base from V and 8 bases from J, with 11 bases between. The CDR3 region is CASSLGLGEGYTF. The CDR3 DNA is TGTGCCAGCAGCTTAGGGCTAGGGGAAGGCTACACCTTC.

J is TRBJ1-3 and V is TRBV7-8; 7 bases match TRBD1. This CDR3 comprises 17 residues. Germline V gene sequence: CDR1 SGHVS, CDR2 FQNEAQ. The ends lost 5 bases at V and 2 bases at J; junction bases unmatched: 12. The CDR3, as DNA: TGTGCCAGCAGCGACCGGGACAGCCTACTAGCTGGAAACACCATATATTTT. As protein: CASSDRDSLLAGNTIYF.

The chain joins TRBV3-1 (or the pseudogene TRBV3-2) to TRBJ2-3, with D perhaps TRBD2 (6 bases). Germline loops: CDR1 LGHDT, CDR2 YNNKEL (reference sequence). Trimming removed 1 base at V and 0 bases at J, with 11 bases between. The CDR3 totals 16 residues. The CDR3 region is CASSQVSGSSTDTQYF. Written as DNA, the CDR3 is TGTGCCAGCAGCCAAGTCAGCGGGTCTAGCACAGATACGCAGTATTTT.

This sequence joins TRBV6-2 or TRBV6-3 and TRBJ2-7; the D is unclear. This CDR3 region has 14 residues. Germline CDR1 reads MNHEY; CDR2 reads SVGEGT. Trimming shortened V by 1 base and J by 5 bases, and 12 bases separated the two germline ends. CDR3: CASSYFRNQDEQYF. The DNA of the CDR3 is TGTGCCAGCAGTTACTTTCGGAACCAGGACGAGCAGTACTTC.

DNA for the CDR3: TGTGCCAGCTCACCACCTCCTGCACTGGAGACCCAGTACTTC. Amino acid sequence: CASSPPPALETQYF. The V call is TRBV18, the J call TRBJ2-5; D is unresolved. This CDR3 has 14 residues. Germline V lookup: CDR1 KGHSH, CDR2 LQKENI. V shed 0 bases and J shed 5 bases, with 10 bases lying between them.

The chain is built from TRBV6-4 and TRBJ2-1; 10 bases line up with TRBD2. From germline, CDR1 is MRHNA and CDR2 SNTAGT. The J segment lost 5 bases and the V segment lost 2 bases, leaving 3 bases of the junction unmatched. The CDR3 sequence is 15 residues long. The CDR3 DNA sequence: TGTGCCAGCAGTGACGGCACTAGCGGGAACAATGAGCAGTTCTTC. This encodes CASSDGTSGNNEQFF.

V gene TRBV7-2 combines with J gene TRBJ2-3, with TRBD2 matching over 7 bases. Unmatched junction bases numbered 8, after V lost 0 bases and J lost 5 bases. Germline CDR1 SGHTA, CDR2 FQGNSA. The CDR3 is made up of 16 amino acids. The CDR3 reads CASSLAPAGVGDTQYF. CDR3 sequence (DNA): TGTGCCAGCAGCTTAGCGCCGGCGGGGGTGGGAGATACGCAGTATTTT.

The rearrangement uses TRBV11-3 and TRBJ2-3, with a possible D match to TRBD1 (6 bases). The V gene's germline CDR1 is SGHNT and CDR2 YENEEA. The CDR3 totals 15 residues. The V gene lost 3 bases and the J gene lost 2 bases, with 12 bases spanning the gap. Here the CDR3 reads CASSLGTGFTDTQYF. DNA of the CDR3: TGTGCCAGCAGCTTGGGAACAGGGTTCACAGATACGCAGTATTTT.

V is TRBV28 and J is TRBJ2-3; D gene unclear. Per the germline V gene, CDR1 is MDHEN and CDR2 is SYDVKM. The CDR3 loop spans 13 amino acids. Between the trimmed V and J ends, which lost 8 bases and 4 bases, there was a span of 13 bases. CDR3 DNA: TGTGCCAGCGGGCCTCGAAACGCAGATACGCAGTATTTT. Its translation: CASGPRNADTQYF. Using reference TRBV28 and TRBJ2-3 for the parts outside the CDR3, the full variable domain is DVKVTQSSRYLVKRTGEKVFLECVQDMDHENMFWYRQDPGLGLRLIYFSYDVKMKEKGDIPEGYSVSREKKERFSLILESASTNQTSMYLCASGPRNADTQYFGPGTRLTVL.

This clone turned up a few times. This chain links TRBV7-2 with TRBJ2-7; TRBD2 matches at 7 bases. Looked up from germline, CDR1 is SGHTA and CDR2 is FQGNSA. V was clipped by 8 bases and J by 2 bases; unmatched bases: 18. The CDR3 is 17 residues long. This CDR3 reads CASGSISPSGTPYEQYF. Here the CDR3 DNA reads TGTGCCAGCGGTTCCATTTCCCCTAGCGGTACCCCCTACGAGCAGTACTTC. Based on the CDR3 plus reference TRBV7-2 and TRBJ2-7, the full variable domain is GAGVSQSPSNKVTEKGKDVELRCDPISGHTALYWYRQSLGQGLEFLIYFQGNSAPDKSGLPSDRFSAERTGGSVSTLTIQRTQQEDSAVYLCASGSISPSGTPYEQYFGPGTRLTVT.

This clone came up once. V and J are TRBV7-9 and TRBJ2-1, with 9 bases identical to TRBD2. This CDR3 is built from 16 residues. Germline V gene lookup returns CDR1 SEHNR and CDR2 FQNEAQ (reference sequence). V lost 1 base and J lost 4; bases outside the gene matches: 5. The CDR3: CASSLDAGGAYNEQFF. In DNA form, the CDR3 reads TGTGCCAGCAGCTTAGACGCGGGAGGGGCGTACAATGAGCAGTTCTTC.

This rearrangement joins TRBV2 to TRBJ1-1; the D gene is possibly TRBD1 (5 bases). The CDR3 has 12 residues. CDR1 SNHLY and CDR2 FYNNEI come from the germline V gene. With 6 bases removed from V and 4 bases from J, the gap between germline ends came to 9 bases. Here the CDR3 reads CASSGRATEAFF. CDR3 in DNA: TGTGCCAGCAGCGGCAGGGCCACTGAAGCTTTCTTT.